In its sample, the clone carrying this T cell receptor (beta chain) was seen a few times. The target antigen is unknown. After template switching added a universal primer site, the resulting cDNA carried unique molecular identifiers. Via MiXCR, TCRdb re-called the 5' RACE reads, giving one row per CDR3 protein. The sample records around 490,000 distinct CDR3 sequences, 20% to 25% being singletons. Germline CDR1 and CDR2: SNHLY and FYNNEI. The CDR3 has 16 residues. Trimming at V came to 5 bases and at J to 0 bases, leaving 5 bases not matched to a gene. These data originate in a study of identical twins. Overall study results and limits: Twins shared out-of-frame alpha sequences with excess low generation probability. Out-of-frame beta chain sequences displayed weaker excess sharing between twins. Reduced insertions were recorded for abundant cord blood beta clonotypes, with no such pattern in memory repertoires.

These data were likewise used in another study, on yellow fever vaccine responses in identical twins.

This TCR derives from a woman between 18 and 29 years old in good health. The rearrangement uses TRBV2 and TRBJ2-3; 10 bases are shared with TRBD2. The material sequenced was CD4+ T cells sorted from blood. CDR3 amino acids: CASSNSGGTSTDTQYF. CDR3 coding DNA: TGTGCCAGCAGTAATAGCGGGGGGACCAGCACAGATACGCAGTATTTT.